A selection of T cell receptor beta chains follows, all from one sample in a study of cytomegalovirus exposure and HLA in healthy donors. Repertoires were generated with immunoSEQ multiplex PCR, while TCRdb's copy carries only in-frame clones and drops some. The repertoire holds over 65,000 clones, with around 74% as singletons. Sequencing was carried out using PBMCs. The source of these receptors is a woman aged 25 to 45 in good health and CMV-seropositive. The CDR3 runs from the conserved cysteine through the conserved F or W. The D gene is left open where the match is weak. Size is stated for part of the rows, as once, few or many counts, or as a class when the clone is expanded.

few,TRBV5-1,TRBD1,TRBJ1-6,CASSLTSDRVNSPLHF,TGCGCCAGCAGCTTGACCTCCGACAGGGTTAATTCACCCCTCCACTTT
.,TRBV6-1,TRBD2,TRBJ2-1,CASRLGGPTYNEQFF,TGTGCCAGCAGGTTGGGAGGGCCTACCTACAATGAGCAGTTCTTC
.,TRBV6-4,.,TRBJ1-1,CARQVQKNTEAFF,TGTGCCAGACAGGTTCAGAAGAACACTGAAGCTTTCTTT
.,TRBV11-3,.,TRBJ2-2,CASSLWSYTGELFF,TGTGCCAGCAGCTTGTGGAGCTACACCGGGGAGCTGTTTTTT
.,TRBV2,.,TRBJ1-5,CASSEEGGDQPQHF,TGTGCCAGCAGTGAAGAAGGGGGGGATCAGCCCCAGCATTTT
.,TRBV9,.,TRBJ2-7,CASSVEPRSYEQYF,TGTGCCAGCAGCGTAGAACCCAGGTCCTACGAGCAGTACTTC
.,TRBV11-2,TRBD1,TRBJ2-2,CASSSSDRGFTGELFF,TGTGCCAGCAGCTCTTCGGACAGGGGATTCACCGGGGAGCTGTTTTTT
.,TRBV9,.,TRBJ2-7,CASSVGVSGYEQYF,TGTGCCAGCAGCGTAGGGGTATCGGGCTACGAGCAGTACTTC
.,TRBV4-1,TRBD2,TRBJ2-5,CASSQVWGGPETQYF,TGCGCCAGCAGCCAAGTCTGGGGAGGGCCTGAGACCCAGTACTTC
.,TRBV30,.,TRBJ1-1,CAWSVGGATEAFF,TGTGCCTGGAGTGTCGGCGGCGCCACTGAAGCTTTCTTT
few,TRBV2,.,TRBJ2-2,CASSGAESNTGELFF,TGTGCCAGCAGTGGGGCAGAATCTAACACCGGGGAGCTGTTTTTT
.,TRBV5-5,.,TRBJ1-6,CASSDFGSSYNSPLHF,TGTGCCAGCAGCGACTTCGGAAGCTCCTATAATTCACCCCTCCACTTT
.,TRBV11-3,.,TRBJ2-2,CASSPEGGTGELFF,TGTGCCAGCAGCCCCGAAGGAGGGACCGGGGAGCTGTTTTTT
.,TRBV5-1,.,TRBJ1-2,CASRVQGDTGYTF,TGCGCCAGCAGGGTTCAGGGCGATACTGGCTACACCTTC
.,TRBV4-1,TRBD2,TRBJ2-1,CASSLVAGGAYNEQFF,TGCGCCAGCAGCCTTGTAGCGGGAGGGGCCTACAATGAGCAGTTCTTC
.,TRBV28,TRBD1,TRBJ1-5,CASSSGQGSMGNQPQHF,TGTGCCAGCAGTTCGGGACAGGGAAGCATGGGCAATCAGCCCCAGCATTTT
.,TRBV11-1,.,TRBJ1-2,CASSLGSGNYGYTF,TGTGCCAGCAGCTTAGGGTCCGGGAACTATGGCTACACCTTC
.,TRBV6-5,.,TRBJ2-2,CASSYRTAGVPGELFF,TGTGCCAGCAGTTATAGGACCGCCGGGGTCCCCGGGGAGCTGTTTTTT
few,TRBV5-1,.,TRBJ2-1,CFFFKQKAAYDEQFF,TGCTTTTTTTTCAAGCAGAAGGCGGCATACGATGAGCAGTTCTTC